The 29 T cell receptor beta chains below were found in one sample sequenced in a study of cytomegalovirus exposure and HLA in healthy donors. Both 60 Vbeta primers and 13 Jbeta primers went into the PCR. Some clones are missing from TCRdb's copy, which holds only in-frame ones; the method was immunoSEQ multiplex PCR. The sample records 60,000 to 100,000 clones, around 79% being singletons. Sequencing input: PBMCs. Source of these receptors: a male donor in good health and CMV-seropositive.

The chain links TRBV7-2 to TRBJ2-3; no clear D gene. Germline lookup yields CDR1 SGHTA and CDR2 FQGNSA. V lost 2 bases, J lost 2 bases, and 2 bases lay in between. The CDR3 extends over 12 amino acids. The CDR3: CASSLYTDTQYF. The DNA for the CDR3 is TGTGCCAGCAGCTTATACACAGATACGCAGTATTTT. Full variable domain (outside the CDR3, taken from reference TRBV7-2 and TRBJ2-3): GAGVSQSPSNKVTEKGKDVELRCDPISGHTALYWYRQSLGQGLEFLIYFQGNSAPDKSGLPSDRFSAERTGGSVSTLTIQRTQQEDSAVYLCASSLYTDTQYFGPGTRLTVL.

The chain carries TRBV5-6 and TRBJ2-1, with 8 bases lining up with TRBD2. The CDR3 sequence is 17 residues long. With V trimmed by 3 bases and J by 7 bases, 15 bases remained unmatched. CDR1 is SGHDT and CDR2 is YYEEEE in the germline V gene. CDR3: CASSSQPGLGKSNEQFF. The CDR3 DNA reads TGTGCCAGCAGCTCGCAACCGGGACTAGGCAAGTCGAATGAGCAGTTCTTC.

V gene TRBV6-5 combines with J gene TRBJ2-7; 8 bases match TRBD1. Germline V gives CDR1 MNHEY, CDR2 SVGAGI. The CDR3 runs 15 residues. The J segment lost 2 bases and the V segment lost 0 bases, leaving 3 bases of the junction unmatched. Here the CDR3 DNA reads TGTGCCAGCAGTTACTCGGGACAGGCCCCCTACGAGCAGTACTTC. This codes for CASSYSGQAPYEQYF.

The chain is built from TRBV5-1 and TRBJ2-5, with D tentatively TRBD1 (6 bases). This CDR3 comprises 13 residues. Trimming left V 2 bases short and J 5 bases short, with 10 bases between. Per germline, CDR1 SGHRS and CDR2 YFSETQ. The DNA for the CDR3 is TGCGCCAGCAGCTTTTGGGGGCGGGAGACCCAGTACTTC. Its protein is CASSFWGRETQYF.

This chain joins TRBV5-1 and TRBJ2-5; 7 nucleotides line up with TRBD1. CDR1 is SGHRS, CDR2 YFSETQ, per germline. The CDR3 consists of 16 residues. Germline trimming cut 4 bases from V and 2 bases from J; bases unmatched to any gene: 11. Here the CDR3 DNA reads TGCGCCAGCAGCCCCGCCTTCGGGACAGCACAAGAGACCCAGTACTTC. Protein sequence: CASSPAFGTAQETQYF.

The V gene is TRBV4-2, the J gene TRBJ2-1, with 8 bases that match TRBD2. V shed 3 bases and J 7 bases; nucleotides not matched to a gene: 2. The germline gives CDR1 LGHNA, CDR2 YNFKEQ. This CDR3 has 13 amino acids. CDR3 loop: CASSHGGENEQFF. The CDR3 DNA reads TGTGCCAGCAGCCACGGGGGGGAGAATGAGCAGTTCTTC.

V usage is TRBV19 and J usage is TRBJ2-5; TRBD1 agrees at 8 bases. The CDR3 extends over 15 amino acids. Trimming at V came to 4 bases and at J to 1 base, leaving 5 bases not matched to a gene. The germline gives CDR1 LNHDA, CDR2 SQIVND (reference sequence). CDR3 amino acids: CASSRTGKLQETQYF. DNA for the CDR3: TGTGCCAGTAGTAGGACAGGGAAGCTCCAAGAGACCCAGTACTTC.

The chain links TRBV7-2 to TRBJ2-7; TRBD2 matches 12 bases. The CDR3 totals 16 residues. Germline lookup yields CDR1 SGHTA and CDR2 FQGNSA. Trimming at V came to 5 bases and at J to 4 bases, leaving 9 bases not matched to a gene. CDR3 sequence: CASSRALAGGPYEQYF. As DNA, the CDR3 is TGTGCCAGCAGCCGCGCTCTAGCGGGAGGGCCGTACGAGCAGTACTTC.

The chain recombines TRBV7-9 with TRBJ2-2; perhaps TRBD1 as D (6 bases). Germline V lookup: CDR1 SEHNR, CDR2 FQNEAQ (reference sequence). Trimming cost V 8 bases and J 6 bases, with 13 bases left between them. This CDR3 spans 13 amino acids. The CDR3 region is CASDDSGAGELFF. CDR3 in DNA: TGTGCCAGCGACGATTCAGGGGCCGGGGAGCTGTTTTTT.

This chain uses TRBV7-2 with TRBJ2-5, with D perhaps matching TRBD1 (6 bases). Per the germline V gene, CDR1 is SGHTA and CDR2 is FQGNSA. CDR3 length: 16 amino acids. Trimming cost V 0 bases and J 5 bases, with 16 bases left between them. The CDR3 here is CASSLASAGARETQYF. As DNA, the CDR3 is TGTGCCAGCAGCTTAGCGTCGGCAGGGGCCAGGGAGACCCAGTACTTC.

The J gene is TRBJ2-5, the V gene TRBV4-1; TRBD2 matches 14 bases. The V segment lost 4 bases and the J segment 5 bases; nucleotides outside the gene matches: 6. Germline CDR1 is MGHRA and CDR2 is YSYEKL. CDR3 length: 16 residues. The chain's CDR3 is CASSPGLAGGSETQYF. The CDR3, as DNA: TGCGCCAGCAGCCCCGGACTAGCGGGGGGCTCGGAGACCCAGTACTTC.

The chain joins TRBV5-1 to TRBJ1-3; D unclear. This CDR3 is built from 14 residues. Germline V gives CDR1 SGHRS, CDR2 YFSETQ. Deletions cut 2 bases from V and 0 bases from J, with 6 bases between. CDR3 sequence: CASSFGGSGNTIYF. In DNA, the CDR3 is TGCGCCAGCAGCTTCGGTGGCTCTGGAAACACCATATATTTT.

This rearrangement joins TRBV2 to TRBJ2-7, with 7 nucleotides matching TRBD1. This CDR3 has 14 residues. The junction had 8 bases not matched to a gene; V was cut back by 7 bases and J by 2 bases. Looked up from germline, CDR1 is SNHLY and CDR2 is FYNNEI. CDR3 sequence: CASNINRGTYEQYF. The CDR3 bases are TGTGCCAGCAATATTAACAGGGGTACCTACGAGCAGTACTTC.

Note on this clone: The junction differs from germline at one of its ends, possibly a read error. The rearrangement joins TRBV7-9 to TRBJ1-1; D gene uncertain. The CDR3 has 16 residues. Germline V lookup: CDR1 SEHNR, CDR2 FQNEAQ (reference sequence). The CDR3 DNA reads TGTTCCAGCAGCTTAGACGGAGGGCTCGGAGGCTCAGAAGCTTTCTTT. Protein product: CSSSLDGGLGGSEAFF. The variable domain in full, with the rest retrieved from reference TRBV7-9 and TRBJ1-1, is DTGVSQNPRHKITKRGQNVTFRCDPISEHNRLYWYRQTLGQGPEFLTYFQNEAQLEKSRLLSDRFSAERPKGSFSTLEIQRTEQGDSAMYLCSSSLDGGLGGSEAFFGQGTRLTVV.

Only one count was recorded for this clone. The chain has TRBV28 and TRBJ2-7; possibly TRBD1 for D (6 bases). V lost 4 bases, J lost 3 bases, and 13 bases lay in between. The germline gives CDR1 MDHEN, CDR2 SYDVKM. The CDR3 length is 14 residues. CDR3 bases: TGTGCCAGCAGTTCCTCGGGGACAATCTACGAGCAGTACTTC. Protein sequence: CASSSSGTIYEQYF.

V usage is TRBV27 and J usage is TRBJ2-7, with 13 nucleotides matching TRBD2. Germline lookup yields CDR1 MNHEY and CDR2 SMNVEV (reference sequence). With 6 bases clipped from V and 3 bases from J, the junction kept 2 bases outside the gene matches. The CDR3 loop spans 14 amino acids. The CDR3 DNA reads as TGTGCCAGCAGACTAGCGGGGGGGAACTACGAGCAGTACTTC. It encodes CASRLAGGNYEQYF.

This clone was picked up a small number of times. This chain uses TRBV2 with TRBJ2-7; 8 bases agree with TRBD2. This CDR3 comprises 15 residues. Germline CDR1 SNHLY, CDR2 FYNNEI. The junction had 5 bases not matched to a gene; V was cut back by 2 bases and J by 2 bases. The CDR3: CASSETSGGPYEQYF. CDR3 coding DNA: TGTGCCAGCAGTGAAACCAGCGGGGGCCCCTACGAGCAGTACTTC.

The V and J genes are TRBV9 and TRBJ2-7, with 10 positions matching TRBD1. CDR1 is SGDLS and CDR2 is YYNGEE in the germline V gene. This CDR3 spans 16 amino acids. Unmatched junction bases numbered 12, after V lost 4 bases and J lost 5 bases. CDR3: CASSLQTGQGLHEQYF. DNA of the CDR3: TGTGCCAGCAGCCTTCAAACGGGACAGGGGCTCCACGAGCAGTACTTC.

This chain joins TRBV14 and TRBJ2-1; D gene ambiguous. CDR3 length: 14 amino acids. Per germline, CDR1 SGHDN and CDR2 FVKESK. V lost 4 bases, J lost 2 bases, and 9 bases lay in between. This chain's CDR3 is CASSLLQTYNEQFF. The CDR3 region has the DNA TGTGCCAGCAGCCTACTCCAAACCTACAATGAGCAGTTCTTC.

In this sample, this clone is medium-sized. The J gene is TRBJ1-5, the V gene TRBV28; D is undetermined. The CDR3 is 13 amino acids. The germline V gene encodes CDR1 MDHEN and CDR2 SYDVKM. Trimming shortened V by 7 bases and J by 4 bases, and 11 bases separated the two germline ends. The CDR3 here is CASTPSRNQPQHF. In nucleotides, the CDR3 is TGTGCCAGCACCCCGAGTCGGAATCAGCCCCAGCATTTT.

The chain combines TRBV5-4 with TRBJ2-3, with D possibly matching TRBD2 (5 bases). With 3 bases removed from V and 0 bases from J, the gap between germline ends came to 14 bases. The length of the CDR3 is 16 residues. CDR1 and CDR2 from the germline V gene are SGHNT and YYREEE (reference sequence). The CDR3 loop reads CASSSAVGASTDTQYF. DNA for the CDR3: TGTGCCAGCAGCTCCGCCGTGGGAGCGAGCACAGATACGCAGTATTTT.

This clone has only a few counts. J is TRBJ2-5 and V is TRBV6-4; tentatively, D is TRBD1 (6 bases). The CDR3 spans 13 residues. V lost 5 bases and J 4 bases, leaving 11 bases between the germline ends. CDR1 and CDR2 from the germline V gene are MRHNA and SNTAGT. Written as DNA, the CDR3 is TGTGCCAGCAGTAGTGAACAGGGAGAGACCCAGTACTTC. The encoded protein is CASSSEQGETQYF.

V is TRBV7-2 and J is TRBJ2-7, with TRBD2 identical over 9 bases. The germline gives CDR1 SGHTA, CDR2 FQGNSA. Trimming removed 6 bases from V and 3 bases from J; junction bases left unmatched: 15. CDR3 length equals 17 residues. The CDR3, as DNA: TGTGCCAGCAGTTTAAATAGCGGGGGCGGGGCACGCTACGAGCAGTACTTC. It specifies CASSLNSGGGARYEQYF.

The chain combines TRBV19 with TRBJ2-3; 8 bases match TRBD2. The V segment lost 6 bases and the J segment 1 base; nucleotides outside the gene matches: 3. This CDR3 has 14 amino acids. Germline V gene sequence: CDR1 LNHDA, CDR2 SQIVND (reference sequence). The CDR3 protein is CASSGGGGTDTQYF. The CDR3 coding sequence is TGTGCCAGTAGCGGGGGGGGAGGCACAGATACGCAGTATTTT.

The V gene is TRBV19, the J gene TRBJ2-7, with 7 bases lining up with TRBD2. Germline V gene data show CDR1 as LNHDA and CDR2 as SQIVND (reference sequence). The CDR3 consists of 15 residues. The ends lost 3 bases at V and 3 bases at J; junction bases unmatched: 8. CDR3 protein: CASSMGRGGSYEQYF. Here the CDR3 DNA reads TGTGCCAGTAGTATGGGGAGGGGCGGGAGCTACGAGCAGTACTTC.

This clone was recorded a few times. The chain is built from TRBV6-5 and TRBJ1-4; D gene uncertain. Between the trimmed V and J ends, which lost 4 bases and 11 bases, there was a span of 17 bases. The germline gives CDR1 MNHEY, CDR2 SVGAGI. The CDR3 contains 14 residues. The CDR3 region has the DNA TGTGCCAGCAGTTCTCCAGACGGGAAGGGCAAACTGTTTTTT. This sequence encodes CASSSPDGKGKLFF.

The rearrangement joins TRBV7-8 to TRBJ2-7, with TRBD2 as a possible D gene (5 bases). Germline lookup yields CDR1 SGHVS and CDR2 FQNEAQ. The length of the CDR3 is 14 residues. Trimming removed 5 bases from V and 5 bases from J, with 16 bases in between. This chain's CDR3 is CASSDDTAGDEQYF. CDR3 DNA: TGTGCCAGCAGCGACGACACGGCGGGCGACGAGCAGTACTTC. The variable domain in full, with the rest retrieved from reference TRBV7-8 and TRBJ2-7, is GAGVSQSPRYKVAKRGQDVALRCDPISGHVSLFWYQQALGQGPEFLTYFQNEAQLDKSGLPSDRFFAERPEGSVSTLKIQRTQQEDSAVYLCASSDDTAGDEQYFGPGTRLTVT.

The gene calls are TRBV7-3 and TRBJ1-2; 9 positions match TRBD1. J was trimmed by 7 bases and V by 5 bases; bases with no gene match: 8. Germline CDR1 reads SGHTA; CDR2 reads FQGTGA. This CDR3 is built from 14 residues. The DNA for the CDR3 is TGTGCCAGCAGCCTTTCCAAGACAGGGGGTGGCTACACCTTC. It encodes CASSLSKTGGGYTF.

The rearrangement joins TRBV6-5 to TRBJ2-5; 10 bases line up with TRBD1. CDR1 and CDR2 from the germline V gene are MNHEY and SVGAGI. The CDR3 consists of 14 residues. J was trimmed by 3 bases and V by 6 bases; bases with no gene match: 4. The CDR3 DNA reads TGTGCCAGCAGCTTGACAGGGGGCAAAGAGACCCAGTACTTC. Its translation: CASSLTGGKETQYF.